One T cell receptor (beta chain) is described in this entry. The target antigen is unknown. The length of the CDR3 is 14 residues. The V end was cut by 6 bases, the J end by 6 bases, with 17 bases between. Germline lookup yields CDR1 LNHDA and CDR2 SQIVND (reference sequence). While unrecorded immune exposures were likely, the donors were nominally healthy when sampled. This specimen comes from a study of cytomegalovirus exposure and HLA in healthy donors. Study in general: HLA-typed donors were the source of approximately 86 million unique TCRs held in an early data release. Study results and limitations: Most likely, a cluster of highly shared sequence variants arose as a sequencing artifact.

With 60 Vbeta and 13 Jbeta primers, the PCR was carried out. Original handling: Tens of millions of unique TCR beta chains, roughly 11 million of them shared, were counted by a later analysis. The protocol was immunoSEQ multiplex PCR, while the TCRdb copy is restricted to in-frame clones and leaves out a portion. The V and J calls and clone size were taken over from that table, and D and trimming were inferred from the DNA. The sample has some 130,000 clones, 81% seen once. Sequenced material: PBMCs. This TCR came from a woman aged 40 to 50 in good health and CMV-seropositive. The rearrangement joins TRBV19 to TRBJ1-2; TRBD1 is a possible D gene (6 bases). This CDR3 is CASSKIQGFDGYTF. The CDR3 nucleotides read TGTGCCAGTAGCAAGATACAGGGTTTCGATGGCTACACCTTC.